The rows below give T cell receptor beta chains drawn from one sample of a study of shared clonotypes between healthy human individuals. Measured with immunoSEQ multiplex PCR; TCRdb has only the in-frame clones, and not every one. This sample carries roughly 1 million clones, around three quarters of them seen once, and the ten largest clones take 0.5% to 0.6%. The sample comprised memory CD4+ T cells from PBMCs. These receptors all come from a man between 18 and 35 years old in good health. Some clones in this sample may be carry-over from other donors' samples. The CDR3 runs from the conserved cysteine through the conserved F or W. A D gene is named only where the DNA matches it firmly. The size of a clone is reported for some rows only, either as once, few or many, or as a class for expanded clones.

d_gene	v_gene	abundance	len	j_gene	CDR3nt	CDR3aa
NA	TRBV19	NA	17	TRBJ2-4	TGTGCCAGTAGTATAGCATCCCCAAGACTAGCCAAAAACATTCAGTACTTC	CASSIASPRLAKNIQYF
NA	TRBV18	NA	14	TRBJ1-2	TGTGCCAGCTCACCACCAGGATCTAACTATGGCTACACCTTC	CASSPPGSNYGYTF
TRBD1	TRBV28	NA	17	TRBJ1-3	TGTGCCAGCAGTGACACCGGGACAGGGGGGATCGGAAACACCATATATTTT	CASSDTGTGGIGNTIYF
TRBD1	TRBV2	NA	14	TRBJ2-7	TGTGCCAGCAGTCGACAGGGGACCACCTACGAGCAGTACTTC	CASSRQGTTYEQYF
TRBD1	TRBV5-3	NA	15	TRBJ2-2	TGTGCCAGAAGCTTAGGGGGCTCGAACACCGGGGAGCTGTTTTTT	CARSLGGSNTGELFF
NA	TRBV7-3	NA	14	TRBJ2-5	TGTGCCAGCAGCCAGAACAACAGGGCCGGGACCCAGTACTTC	CASSQNNRAGTQYF
NA	TRBV9	NA	14	TRBJ1-3	TGTGCCAGCAGCGTAGTGGGCTCTGGAAACACCATATATTTT	CASSVVGSGNTIYF
NA	TRBV7-9	NA	16	TRBJ1-2	TGTGCCAGCAGCTTAAGGGCAGGGACCCCTAACTATGGCTACACCTTC	CASSLRAGTPNYGYTF
TRBD2	TRBV5-1	NA	16	TRBJ2-3	TGCGCCAGCAGCTCGGAAGCGGGAGCCGGCACAGATACGCAGTATTTT	CASSSEAGAGTDTQYF
NA	TRBV7-9	few	16	TRBJ2-1	TGTGCCAGCAGCCATCTACTAGGGGGCTCCTACAATGAGCAGTTCTTC	CASSHLLGGSYNEQFF
TRBD2	TRBV27	once	15	TRBJ2-7	TGTGCCAGCAGCAGAACCGGGACTAGACGCTACGAGCAGTACTTC	CASSRTGTRRYEQYF
NA	TRBV4-1	NA	16	TRBJ2-7	TGCGCCAGCAGCCAAGGGGGCGGGCTTTACTCCTACGAGCAGTACTTC	CASSQGGGLYSYEQYF
NA	TRBV20-1	NA	11	TRBJ2-1	TGCAGTGCTGTGATGTGGAATGAGCAGTTCTTC	CSAVMWNEQFF
NA	TRBV5-1	NA	14	TRBJ2-1	TGCGCCAGCAGCTTGTGGGGTCCGGGAAATGAGCAGTTCTTC	CASSLWGPGNEQFF
TRBD1	TRBV14	NA	16	TRBJ1-3	TGTGCCAGCAGCCCGATCGGGACAGGGCCTGGAAACACCATATATTTT	CASSPIGTGPGNTIYF
NA	TRBV28	NA	14	TRBJ1-2	TGTGCCAGCACTGCGGGACAATCTCTGCGAGGCTACACCTTC	CASTAGQSLRGYTF
TRBD2	TRBV28	NA	14	TRBJ2-2	TGTGCCAGCAGTTTTCTAGCGGGCACCGGGGAGCTGTTTTTT	CASSFLAGTGELFF
NA	TRBV5-1	once	16	TRBJ2-1	TGCGCCAGCAGTCTGATGGCAGTTGGGATTTACAATGAGCAGTTCTTC	CASSLMAVGIYNEQFF
TRBD2	TRBV2	NA	15	TRBJ2-7	TGTGCCAGCAGTGAGTTAGCGGGAGTGGGTTTGAAGCAGTACTTC	CASSELAGVGLKQYF
TRBD1	TRBV5-4	once	16	TRBJ1-1	TGTGCCAGCAGCTTGAACAGGGGAGTTGGCCCCACTGAAGCTTTCTTT	CASSLNRGVGPTEAFF
NA	TRBV28	NA	12	TRBJ2-7	TGTGCCAGCAGTTCTCCCCCCTACGAGCAGTACTTC	CASSSPPYEQYF
TRBD1	TRBV5-1	few	14	TRBJ1-1	TGCGCCAGCAGCGCAGGGGGCGGGAACACTGAAGCTTTCTTT	CASSAGGGNTEAFF
NA	TRBV4-2	NA	17	TRBJ2-3	TGTGCCAGCAGCCAAGATAGGGGGCTAGCGGCCACAGATACGCAGTATTTT	CASSQDRGLAATDTQYF
TRBD2	TRBV5-4	NA	16	TRBJ2-3	TGTGCCAGCAGACGACTAGCGGGAGGGTCGACAGATACGCAGTATTTT	CASRRLAGGSTDTQYF
NA	TRBV5-1	few	14	TRBJ2-5	TGCGCCAGCAGCCGGGGGACAGTCCAAGAGACCCAGTACTTC	CASSRGTVQETQYF
TRBD2	TRBV10-3	NA	14	TRBJ2-3	TGTGCCATCAGTGAATCGACTAGCGCTAGTACGCAGTATTTT	CAISESTSASTQYF
TRBD2	TRBV10-3	NA	20	TRBJ2-7	TGTGCCATCAGTGAGTGGCTAGCGGAGGCCCGGCGATCTCCCTCCTACGAGCAGTACTTC	CAISEWLAEARRSPSYEQYF
NA	TRBV7-5	NA	15	TRBJ1-4	TGTGTCAGAAGCCCCCGGACAGACTTTAATGAAAAACTGTTTTTT	CVRSPRTDFNEKLFF
NA	TRBV27	NA	13	TRBJ2-7	TGTGCCAGCAGTGGTGCGGTGGGCTACGAGCAGTACTTC	CASSGAVGYEQYF
TRBD1	TRBV10-3	NA	14	TRBJ2-7	TGTGCCATCAGTGAACGCCAGGGGGCGTCGGAGCAGTACTTC	CAISERQGASEQYF
TRBD2	TRBV5-4	NA	13	TRBJ2-1	TGTGCCAGCAGCCCAGGGACTAGCCATGAGCAGTTCTTC	CASSPGTSHEQFF
NA	TRBV5-5	NA	15	TRBJ2-7	TGTGCCAGCAGCTTGGGGACCAATCAGCCCTACGGGCAGTACTTC	CASSLGTNQPYGQYF
TRBD2	TRBV5-1	NA	16	TRBJ2-3	TGCGCCAGCAGCTCCATAGCGGGACCGGGCACAGATACGCAGTATTTT	CASSSIAGPGTDTQYF
TRBD1	TRBV9	NA	15	TRBJ1-4	TGTGCCAGCAGCCCCGGGGACAGGGACCATGAAAAACTGTTTTTT	CASSPGDRDHEKLFF
TRBD2	TRBV5-8	NA	18	TRBJ2-3	TGTGCCAGCAGCTCGGGACTAGCGGGAGCTCCTAGCACAGATACGCAGTATTTT	CASSSGLAGAPSTDTQYF
TRBD1	TRBV29-1	NA	15	TRBJ1-2	TGCAGCGTTCCCGCTCGGGACAGGGGAAGATATGGCTACACCTTC	CSVPARDRGRYGYTF
NA	TRBV11-2	NA	13	TRBJ1-1	TGTGCCAGCAGCTTACGAGCGAACACTGAAGCTTTCTTT	CASSLRANTEAFF
TRBD1	TRBV4-3	NA	16	TRBJ1-1	TGCGCCAGCAGCCAAGATTTCCCAGGGGGCGATACTGAAGCTTTCTTT	CASSQDFPGGDTEAFF
TRBD2	TRBV7-2	NA	19	TRBJ2-2	TGTGCCAGCAGCCTAACGGTGGGACTAGCCGGGGGCAGTGTCGGGGAGCTGTTTTTT	CASSLTVGLAGGSVGELFF
NA	TRBV6-1	NA	14	TRBJ2-7	TGTGCCAGCATGGCCGGGACGGATCTTTACGAGCAGTACTTC	CASMAGTDLYEQYF
NA	TRBV2	NA	12	TRBJ1-2	TGTGCCAGCAGTCCGGCTGGCTATGGCTACACCTTC	CASSPAGYGYTF
NA	TRBV4-2	NA	18	TRBJ2-1	TGTGCCAGCAGCCAAGATCACACGGGAGTTGGCTCCTACAATGAGCAGTTCTTC	CASSQDHTGVGSYNEQFF
TRBD1	TRBV19	NA	17	TRBJ2-6	TGTGCCAGTAGTCTCCGGGACAGGCCGGGAGGGGCCAACGTCCTGACTTTC	CASSLRDRPGGANVLTF
NA	TRBV6-1	NA	15	TRBJ2-7	TGTGCCAGCAGTAGGGCGCCGGGCAAAGAGTACGAGCAGTACTTC	CASSRAPGKEYEQYF
TRBD1	TRBV10-3	NA	19	TRBJ2-1	TGTGCCATCAGTGAGGAGGGACAGGCAGGTCAAGGAGCCTACAATGAGCAGTTCTTC	CAISEEGQAGQGAYNEQFF
TRBD1	TRBV6-6	NA	13	TRBJ1-1	TGTGCCAGCAGCAGGGGGATAAACACTGAAGCTTTCTTT	CASSRGINTEAFF
NA	TRBV7-8	NA	11	TRBJ1-2	TGTGCCAGCAGCTTAGGCCTTGGCTACACCTTC	CASSLGLGYTF